The sequence of this TCR beta chain was determined in a study of T cell responses to AZD1222 COVID-19 vaccine. Note on this clone: Its antigen is not identified.

Whole-study findings and limits: At baseline, just six AZD1222 recipients tested seropositive.

Trimming cost V 5 bases and J 7 bases, with 17 bases left between them. CDR3 length: 14 amino acids. The germline CDR1 and CDR2 sequences are LGHNA and YSLEER. This table comes from immunoSEQ multiplex PCR, and its TCRdb copy is limited to in-frame clones, with some not included. The sample has more than 100,000 clones; about nine tenths are singletons. This sequence originates from an adult in good health. The rearrangement joins TRBV4-3 to TRBJ1-2; D not resolved. The material sequenced was peripheral blood, taken on day 0 of AZD1222 vaccination. This CDR3 reads CASSKRRLLTGYTF. In DNA, the CDR3 is TGCGCCAGCAGCAAAAGGAGGCTCTTGACTGGCTACACCTTC.